Each of the 11 T cell receptor beta chains below was sequenced from the same sample in a study of cytomegalovirus exposure and HLA in healthy donors. It was with 60 Vbeta and 13 Jbeta primers that the PCR ran. Profiling relied on immunoSEQ multiplex PCR, and the TCRdb table lists in-frame clones only, not all of them. This table holds about 130,000 clones, 84% found once. The sequencing sample was made of PBMCs. The receptors come from a woman under 30 in good health and CMV-seropositive.

V usage is TRBV19 and J usage is TRBJ1-3; D ambiguous. This CDR3 contains 13 residues. Trimming stripped 5 bases from V and 0 bases from J, with 5 bases between. Germline V gene data show CDR1 as LNHDA and CDR2 as SQIVND (reference sequence). CDR3 amino acids: CASSASSGNTIYF. The CDR3 DNA reads TGTGCCAGTAGTGCCAGCTCTGGAAACACCATATATTTT.

The rearrangement joins TRBV30 to TRBJ2-1; D uncertain. The V gene's germline CDR1 is GTSNPN and CDR2 SVGIG (reference sequence). The CDR3 spans 14 residues. Trimming pared 0 bases from V and 0 bases from J, leaving 6 bases between. The CDR3: CAWSVPSSYNEQFF. CDR3 in DNA: TGTGCCTGGAGTGTACCTAGCTCCTACAATGAGCAGTTCTTC.

The rearrangement uses TRBV11-2 and TRBJ2-7, with D perhaps TRBD2 (5 bases). The CDR3 loop spans 15 amino acids. Trimming removed 8 bases at V and 3 bases at J, with 20 bases between. Germline V gene sequence: CDR1 SGHAT, CDR2 FQNNGV. The CDR3 nucleotides read TGTGCCAGCGGACCCATTTCGGGATCATTCTACGAGCAGTACTTC. Translation gives CASGPISGSFYEQYF.

The CDR3 DNA is TGCGCCAGCAGCTTGGACAGGCTGTCTGGAAACACCATATATTTT. Its protein product is CASSLDRLSGNTIYF. The chain carries TRBV5-1 and TRBJ1-3, with D possibly being TRBD1 (5 bases). The CDR3 has 15 residues. Germline values: CDR1 SGHRS, CDR2 YFSETQ. V shed 0 bases and J shed 1 base, with 8 bases lying between them.

This rearrangement joins TRBV7-9 to TRBJ2-7; 7 bases agree with TRBD2. There are 16 residues in the CDR3. The germline CDR1 and CDR2 sequences are SEHNR and FQNEAQ (reference sequence). Germline trimming cut 7 bases from V and 0 bases from J; bases unmatched to any gene: 12. CDR3 residues: CASNLLAGGNSYEQYF. The CDR3 nucleotides read TGTGCCAGCAACCTCCTGGCCGGGGGGAACTCCTACGAGCAGTACTTC.

The chain employs TRBV6-1 and TRBJ2-7; TRBD1 aligns across 7 bases. CDR3 size: 15 residues. V lost 2 bases, J lost 3 bases, and 7 bases stayed unmatched. Germline lookup yields CDR1 MNHNS and CDR2 SASEGT. The CDR3 region is CASSEKTGRDYEQYF. The CDR3 bases are TGTGCCAGCAGTGAAAAGACAGGGCGAGACTACGAGCAGTACTTC.

This chain connects TRBV6-5 to TRBJ2-2, with 7 bases identical to TRBD2. The V gene's germline CDR1 is MNHEY and CDR2 SVGAGI. The CDR3 is 13 amino acids. Unmatched junction bases numbered 0, after V lost 8 bases and J lost 0 bases. DNA of the CDR3: TGTGCCAGCGCGGGGGCGAACACCGGGGAGCTGTTTTTT. Its translation: CASAGANTGELFF.

A remark on this clone: The sample contains more than one DNA sequence encoding this CDR3. The rearrangement joins TRBV7-6 to TRBJ2-7, with TRBD1 matching 11 bases. The germline V gene has CDR1 SGHVS and CDR2 FNYEAQ. This CDR3 is built from 14 residues. With V trimmed by 3 bases and J by 2 bases, 0 bases remained unmatched. This CDR3 is CASSLDRGPYEQYF. The CDR3 DNA reads TGTGCCAGCAGCTTGGACAGGGGGCCCTACGAGCAGTACTTC.

The rearrangement links TRBV29-1 to TRBJ1-1; no reliable D call. This CDR3 is 11 amino acids long. From germline, CDR1 is SQVTM and CDR2 ANQGSEA. Trimming removed 4 bases at V and 1 base at J, with 4 bases between. CDR3 DNA sequence: TGCAGCGTTGGTAGGAACACTGAAGCTTTCTTT. Translating it yields CSVGRNTEAFF.

The chain is built from TRBV7-3 and TRBJ2-7; 7 bases align to TRBD2. Trimming at V came to 5 bases and at J to 4 bases, leaving 5 bases not matched to a gene. The CDR3 has 13 amino acids. Germline loops: CDR1 SGHTA, CDR2 FQGTGA. This CDR3 reads CASSPGRGYEQYF. The CDR3 nucleotides are TGTGCCAGCAGCCCAGGGAGGGGTTACGAGCAGTACTTC. Complete variable domain (other parts from reference TRBV7-3 and TRBJ2-7): GAGVSQTPSNKVTEKGKYVELRCDPISGHTALYWYRQSLGQGPEFLIYFQGTGAADDSGLPNDRFFAVRPEGSVSTLKIQRTERGDSAVYLCASSPGRGYEQYFGPGTRLTVT.

This chain connects TRBV4-1 to TRBJ2-3; D possibly corresponds to TRBD2 (5 bases). Trimming removed 0 bases at V and 4 bases at J, with 14 bases between. Germline lookup yields CDR1 MGHRA and CDR2 YSYEKL. The CDR3 has 16 residues. CDR3 protein: CASSQEPTGNADTQYF. The CDR3 region has the DNA TGCGCCAGCAGCCAAGAACCGACCGGGAATGCAGATACGCAGTATTTT.